This T cell receptor beta chain stems from a study of CD8+CD57+ T cells in acquired aplastic anemia. With respect to this clonotype: Its specificity is unknown.

Profiles of TCR beta VDJ and CDR3 were generated from a genomic DNA template. TCRdb processed the reads anew with MiXCR; each CDR3 protein has one entry. In the table there are around 170,000 distinct CDR3 sequences, around 60% of which are singletons. General observations from the study: Simpson's diversity of CD8+ cells was not significantly different in patients compared with controls.

The sequence was collected from a human donor in good health. Sequenced sample: sorted CD4+, CD8+, or CD8+CD57+ T cells (not recorded which) from PBMCs.

CDR3 sequence reads: CASSERWGNTEAFF. CDR3 nucleotides: TGTGCCAGCAGCGAAAGGTGGGGGAACACTGAAGCTTTCTTT. The chain couples TRBV7-9 to TRBJ1-1; unclear D gene. This CDR3 is 14 amino acids long. V gave up 5 bases and J gave up 1 base, with 11 bases separating them. Per the germline V gene, CDR1 is SEHNR and CDR2 is FQNEAQ (reference sequence). Full variable domain (missing parts from reference TRBV7-9 and TRBJ1-1): DTGVSQNPRHKITKRGQNVTFRCDPISEHNRLYWYRQTLGQGPEFLTYFQNEAQLEKSRLLSDRFSAERPKGSFSTLEIQRTEQGDSAMYLCASSERWGNTEAFFGQGTRLTVV.